This T cell receptor (beta chain) is from a study of cytotoxic CD8 clonotypes in ibrutinib-treated CLL. Whole-study context: Response was recorded as partial in approximately 24 patients and complete in 2; at median about 6 years, approximately 14 remained remitted and about twelve had progressed.

V lost 0 bases and J lost 2; bases outside the gene matches: 6. CDR1 is SGDLS, CDR2 YYNGEE, per germline. This CDR3 has 17 residues. Data came from immunoSEQ multiplex PCR; TCRdb stores just in-frame clones and leaves some out. The table lists about 270,000 clones, around 69% of them singletons, with about 5% in the top ten. This clonotype originated in a human donor with chronic lymphocytic leukemia. Sample: PBMCs, taken at disease progression, from a patient treated with ibrutinib. The chain joins TRBV9 to TRBJ1-4; TRBD1 aligns across 8 bases. In nucleotides, the CDR3 is TGTGCCAGCAGCGTAGGACAGGGGAGTAGGACTAATGAAAAACTGTTTTTT. Protein: CASSVGQGSRTNEKLFF.